This T cell receptor beta chain was identified in a study of CD8 T cells in Susac syndrome. Whole-study findings and limits: As acknowledged by the study, its TCR sequencing and HLA analysis included a relatively small number of individuals.

An input of about 0.5 to 1 ug of RNA was subjected to reverse transcription using random hexamers. Each CDR3 protein gets one entry after TCRdb re-called the immunoSEQ multiplex PCR reads with MiXCR. Of roughly 400,000 distinct CDR3 sequences in the sample, roughly 85% are singletons; the top ten hold approximately 0.12%. Germline lookup yields CDR1 SEHNR and CDR2 FQNEAQ (reference sequence). The CDR3 has 14 residues. Trimming removed 5 bases from V and 5 bases from J; junction bases left unmatched: 8. Concerning this clonotype: Its antigen is unidentified.

Sequencing of TCR beta was undertaken in CD8+ and CD4+ T cells derived from blood. This TCR came from a human donor with multiple sclerosis. Source material: CD8+ T cells from PBMCs. V gene TRBV7-9 combines with J gene TRBJ2-7, with 8 bases aligning to TRBD1. The CDR3 loop is CASSTGQGEDEQYF. CDR3 DNA sequence: TGTGCCAGCAGCACAGGACAGGGTGAGGACGAGCAGTACTTC.